The clone carrying this TCR beta chain was seen a handful of times. This specimen belongs to a study of blood T cell repertoires in COVID-19. The data were produced by immunoSEQ multiplex PCR, yet TCRdb's version contains in-frame clones alone and is incomplete. The repertoire has roughly 350,000 clones, 85% to 90% of them found once; the top ten carry about 6%. Sequencing was carried out using peripheral blood. This sequence was found in a woman aged 45-65 years with COVID-19, enrolled during active disease.

The CDR3 reads CASSPTRQGGAEQYF. Written as DNA, the CDR3 is TGTGCCAGCAGCCCAACCCGACAGGGTGGGGCCGAGCAGTACTTC. The genes are TRBV9 and TRBJ2-7, with 7 bases lining up with TRBD1. The V gene's germline CDR1 is SGDLS and CDR2 YYNGEE. The CDR3 covers 15 residues. Trimming removed 4 bases from V and 6 bases from J; junction bases left unmatched: 13.